The rows below give T cell receptor beta chains drawn from one sample of a study of monozygotic twins with inflammatory bowel disease. TCRdb reprocessed the 5' RACE reads, with one entry per CDR3 protein and no DNA. The sample's table shows over 150,000 distinct CDR3 sequences. The specimen was blood. Receptors originate from a human donor with ulcerative colitis or Crohn's disease, or a healthy co-twin of an affected twin (not recorded which). CDR3s include the opening cysteine and the closing phenylalanine or tryptophan.

j_gene: TRBJ1-2; v_gene: TRBV14; CDR3aa: CASSPEGYGYTF
j_gene: TRBJ1-1; v_gene: TRBV5-6; CDR3aa: CASSSGGGSTEAFF
j_gene: TRBJ1-1; v_gene: TRBV20-1; CDR3aa: CSARGVDRGGTDAFF
j_gene: TRBJ1-2; v_gene: TRBV20-1; CDR3aa: CSARDIRQGAYGYTF
j_gene: TRBJ1-1; v_gene: TRBV4-1; CDR3aa: CASSQGTGRRNTEAFF
j_gene: TRBJ2-7; v_gene: TRBV7-2; CDR3aa: CASSLEASLISYEQYF
j_gene: TRBJ2-1; v_gene: TRBV15; CDR3aa: CATSRDRRPAGEQFF
j_gene: TRBJ2-5; v_gene: TRBV5-1; CDR3aa: CASSSGQGESTQYF
j_gene: TRBJ2-7; v_gene: TRBV12-3/TRBV12-4; CDR3aa: CASSPPSYEQYF
j_gene: TRBJ1-2; v_gene: TRBV30; CDR3aa: CAWSLDNFYGYTF
j_gene: TRBJ2-5; v_gene: TRBV20-1; CDR3aa: CSNSLAPETQYF
j_gene: TRBJ2-3; v_gene: TRBV4-3; CDR3aa: CASSQGTSTDTQYF
j_gene: TRBJ2-1; v_gene: TRBV28; CDR3aa: CASSPQGQAYNEQFF
j_gene: TRBJ2-1; v_gene: TRBV6-1; CDR3aa: CASSESRGWLNEQFF
j_gene: TRBJ2-7; v_gene: TRBV20-1; CDR3aa: CSATPGQGQTYEQYF
j_gene: TRBJ2-1; v_gene: TRBV20-1; CDR3aa: CSATRLAGGRNEQFF
j_gene: TRBJ2-4; v_gene: TRBV7-2; CDR3aa: CASSLRGGDIQCF
j_gene: TRBJ2-1; v_gene: TRBV19; CDR3aa: CASSEGRGYNEQFF
j_gene: TRBJ1-3; v_gene: TRBV18; CDR3aa: CASSTSRDTIYF
j_gene: TRBJ2-7; v_gene: TRBV4-1; CDR3aa: CASSQRLAASYEQYF
j_gene: TRBJ1-1; v_gene: TRBV9; CDR3aa: CASSNPGTRNTEAFF
j_gene: TRBJ2-2; v_gene: TRBV12-3/TRBV12-4; CDR3aa: CASSFRQDRGRRTGELFF
j_gene: TRBJ2-1; v_gene: TRBV10-3; CDR3aa: CAISEGLADAYNEQFF
j_gene: TRBJ1-5; v_gene: TRBV2; CDR3aa: CASSVWGGGNQPQHF
j_gene: TRBJ2-5; v_gene: TRBV15; CDR3aa: CATSRERGETQYF
j_gene: TRBJ1-1; v_gene: TRBV7-9; CDR3aa: CASSLVLGGTEAFF
j_gene: TRBJ1-4; v_gene: TRBV29-1; CDR3aa: CSVGVVGDGRRKLFF
j_gene: TRBJ2-2; v_gene: TRBV7-2; CDR3aa: CASSLGQGTTGELFF
j_gene: TRBJ2-1; v_gene: TRBV5-6; CDR3aa: CASSGGLAARIPYNEQFF
j_gene: TRBJ2-3; v_gene: TRBV2; CDR3aa: CASSANGGADTQYF
j_gene: TRBJ1-1; v_gene: TRBV5-1; CDR3aa: CASIGQEGTEAFF
j_gene: TRBJ2-1; v_gene: TRBV12-3/TRBV12-4; CDR3aa: CASSLFYLAGTNEQFF
j_gene: TRBJ1-4; v_gene: TRBV15; CDR3aa: CATSGTPGRINEKLFF
j_gene: TRBJ2-2; v_gene: TRBV5-1; CDR3aa: CASSLLQDSPGELFF
j_gene: TRBJ2-1; v_gene: TRBV20-1; CDR3aa: CSAFRGAWDRGNEQFF
j_gene: TRBJ1-2; v_gene: TRBV18; CDR3aa: CASSPGRADGYTF
j_gene: TRBJ2-5; v_gene: TRBV2; CDR3aa: CASSEALRGETQYF
j_gene: TRBJ1-1; v_gene: TRBV7-3; CDR3aa: CASSSYTGTEAFF
j_gene: TRBJ2-5; v_gene: TRBV28; CDR3aa: CASSLWDQVGEETQYF
j_gene: TRBJ1-5; v_gene: TRBV4-2; CDR3aa: CASSQEGERTQPQHF
j_gene: TRBJ1-1; v_gene: TRBV28; CDR3aa: CASSQTGDYTEAFF
j_gene: TRBJ2-3; v_gene: TRBV5-1; CDR3aa: CASSLFSRDTDTQYF
j_gene: TRBJ1-5; v_gene: TRBV5-4; CDR3aa: CASSSGTDSQPQHF
j_gene: TRBJ2-7; v_gene: TRBV7-9; CDR3aa: CASNGLAGVEQYF
j_gene: TRBJ2-2; v_gene: TRBV5-1; CDR3aa: CASSLVLGGNTGELFF
j_gene: TRBJ1-5; v_gene: TRBV19; CDR3aa: CATFPTGTGMNQPQHF
j_gene: TRBJ2-1; v_gene: TRBV7-9; CDR3aa: CASSGTLAGVSYNEQFF
j_gene: TRBJ1-5; v_gene: TRBV30; CDR3aa: CAWSTGVQPQHF
j_gene: TRBJ1-5; v_gene: TRBV10-3; CDR3aa: CAISESNGIRFDSNQPQHF
j_gene: TRBJ2-7; v_gene: TRBV7-2; CDR3aa: CASSLQRAGEQYF
j_gene: TRBJ2-5; v_gene: TRBV20-1; CDR3aa: CSAGTGHETQYF
j_gene: TRBJ2-7; v_gene: TRBV25-1; CDR3aa: CASSEFGTVYEQYF
j_gene: TRBJ1-2; v_gene: TRBV7-8; CDR3aa: CASSLGEGRGYTF
j_gene: TRBJ2-2; v_gene: TRBV24-1; CDR3aa: CATREGQGPWTGELFF
j_gene: TRBJ1-1; v_gene: TRBV3-1; CDR3aa: CASSHLSGTEAFF
j_gene: TRBJ2-7; v_gene: TRBV7-2; CDR3aa: CASSPYRQGQSYEQYF
j_gene: TRBJ1-1; v_gene: TRBV7-2; CDR3aa: CASSLEAGFSEAFF
j_gene: TRBJ2-6; v_gene: TRBV30; CDR3aa: CAWKGQGSPVANVLTF
j_gene: TRBJ1-1; v_gene: TRBV12-3/TRBV12-4; CDR3aa: CASSFQGTTEAFF